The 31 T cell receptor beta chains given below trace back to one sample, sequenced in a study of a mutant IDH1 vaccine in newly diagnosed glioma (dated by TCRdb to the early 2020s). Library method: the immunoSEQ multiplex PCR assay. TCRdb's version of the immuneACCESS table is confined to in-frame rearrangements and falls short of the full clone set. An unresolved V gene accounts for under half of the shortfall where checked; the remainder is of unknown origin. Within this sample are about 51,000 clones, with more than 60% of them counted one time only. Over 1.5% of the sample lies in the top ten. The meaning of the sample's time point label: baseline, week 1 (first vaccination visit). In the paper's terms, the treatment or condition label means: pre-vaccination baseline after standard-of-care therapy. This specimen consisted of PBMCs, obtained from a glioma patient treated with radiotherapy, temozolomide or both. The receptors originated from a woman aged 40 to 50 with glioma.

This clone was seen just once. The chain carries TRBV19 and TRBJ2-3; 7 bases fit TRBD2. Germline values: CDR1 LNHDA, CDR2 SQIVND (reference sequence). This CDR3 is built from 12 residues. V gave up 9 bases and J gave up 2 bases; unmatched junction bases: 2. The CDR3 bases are TGTGCCAGCAGCGGGGACACAGATACGCAGTATTTT. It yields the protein CASSGDTDTQYF.

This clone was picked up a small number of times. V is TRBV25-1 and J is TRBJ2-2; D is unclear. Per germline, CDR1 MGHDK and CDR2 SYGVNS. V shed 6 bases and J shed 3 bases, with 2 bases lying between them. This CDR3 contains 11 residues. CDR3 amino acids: CASRDTGELFF. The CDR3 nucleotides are TGTGCCAGCAGGGACACCGGGGAGCTGTTTTTT. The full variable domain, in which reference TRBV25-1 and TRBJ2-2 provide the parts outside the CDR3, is EADIYQTPRYLVIGTGKKITLECSQTMGHDKMYWYQQDPGMELHLIHYSYGVNSTEKGDLSSESTVSRIRTEHFPLTLESARPSHTSQYLCASRDTGELFFGEGSRLTVL.

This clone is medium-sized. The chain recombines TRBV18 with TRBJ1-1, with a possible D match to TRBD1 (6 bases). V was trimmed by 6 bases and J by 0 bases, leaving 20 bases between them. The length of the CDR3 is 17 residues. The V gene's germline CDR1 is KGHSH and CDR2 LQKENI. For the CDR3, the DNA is TGTGCCAGCTCCCCCCCACGGCCGGGGGGCATGAACACTGAAGCTTTCTTT. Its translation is CASSPPRPGGMNTEAFF.

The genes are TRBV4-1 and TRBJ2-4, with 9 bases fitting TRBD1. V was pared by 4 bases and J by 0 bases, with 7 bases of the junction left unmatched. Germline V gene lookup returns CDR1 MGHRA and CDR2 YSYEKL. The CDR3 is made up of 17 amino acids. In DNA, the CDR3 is TGCGCCAGCAGCCTTGTCCCGGGACAGGGAGCCAAAAACATTCAGTACTTC. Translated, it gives CASSLVPGQGAKNIQYF.

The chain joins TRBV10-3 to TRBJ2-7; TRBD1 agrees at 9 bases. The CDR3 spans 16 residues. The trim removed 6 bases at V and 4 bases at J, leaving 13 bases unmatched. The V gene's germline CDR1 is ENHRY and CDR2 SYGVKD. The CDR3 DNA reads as TGTGCCATCAGCGACCCGGGGAGGGACAGGGAATACGAGCAGTACTTC. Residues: CAISDPGRDREYEQYF.

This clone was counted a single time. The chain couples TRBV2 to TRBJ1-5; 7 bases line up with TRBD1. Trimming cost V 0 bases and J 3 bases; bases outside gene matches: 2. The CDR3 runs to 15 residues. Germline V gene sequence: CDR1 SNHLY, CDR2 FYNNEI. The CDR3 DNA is TGTGCCAGCAGTGAAGCCGGGACAGTCAATCAGCCCCAGCATTTT. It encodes CASSEAGTVNQPQHF. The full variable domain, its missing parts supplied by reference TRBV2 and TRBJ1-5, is EPEVTQTPSHQVTQMGQEVILRCVPISNHLYFYWYRQILGQKVEFLVSFYNNEISEKSEIFDDQFSVERPDGSNFTLKIRSTKLEDSAMYFCASSEAGTVNQPQHFGDGTRLSIL.

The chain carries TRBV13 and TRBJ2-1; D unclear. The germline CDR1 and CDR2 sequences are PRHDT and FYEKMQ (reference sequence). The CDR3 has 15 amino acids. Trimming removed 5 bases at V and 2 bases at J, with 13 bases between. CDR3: CASSIPDAPYNEQFF. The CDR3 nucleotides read TGTGCCAGCAGCATCCCGGACGCCCCCTACAATGAGCAGTTCTTC.

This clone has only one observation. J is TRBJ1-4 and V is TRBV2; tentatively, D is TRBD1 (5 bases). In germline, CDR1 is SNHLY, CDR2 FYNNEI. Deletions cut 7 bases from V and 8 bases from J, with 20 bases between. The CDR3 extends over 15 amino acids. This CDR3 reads CASKNEWDAREKLFF. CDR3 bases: TGTGCCAGCAAAAATGAGTGGGACGCCAGGGAAAAACTGTTTTTT. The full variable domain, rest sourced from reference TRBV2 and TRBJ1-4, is EPEVTQTPSHQVTQMGQEVILRCVPISNHLYFYWYRQILGQKVEFLVSFYNNEISEKSEIFDDQFSVERPDGSNFTLKIRSTKLEDSAMYFCASKNEWDAREKLFFGSGTQLSVL.

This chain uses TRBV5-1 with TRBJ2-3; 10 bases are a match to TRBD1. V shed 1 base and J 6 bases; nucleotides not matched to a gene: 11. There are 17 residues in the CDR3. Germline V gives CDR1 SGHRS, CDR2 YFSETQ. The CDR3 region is CASSLLPGTGDWDTQYF. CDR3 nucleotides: TGCGCCAGCAGCTTGCTCCCCGGGACAGGGGACTGGGATACGCAGTATTTT.

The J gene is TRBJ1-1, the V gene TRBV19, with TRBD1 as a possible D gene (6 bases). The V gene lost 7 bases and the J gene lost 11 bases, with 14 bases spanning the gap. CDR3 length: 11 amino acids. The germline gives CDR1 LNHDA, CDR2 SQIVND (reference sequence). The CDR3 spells CASIGRDKAFF. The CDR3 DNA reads TGTGCCAGTATAGGTAGGGACAAGGCTTTCTTT.

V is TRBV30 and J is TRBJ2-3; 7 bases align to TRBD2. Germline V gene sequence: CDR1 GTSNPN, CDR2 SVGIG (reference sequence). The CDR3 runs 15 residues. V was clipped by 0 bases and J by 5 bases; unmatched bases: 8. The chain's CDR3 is CAWSVPSGPLDTQYF. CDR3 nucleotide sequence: TGTGCCTGGAGTGTACCTAGCGGACCCCTAGATACGCAGTATTTT.

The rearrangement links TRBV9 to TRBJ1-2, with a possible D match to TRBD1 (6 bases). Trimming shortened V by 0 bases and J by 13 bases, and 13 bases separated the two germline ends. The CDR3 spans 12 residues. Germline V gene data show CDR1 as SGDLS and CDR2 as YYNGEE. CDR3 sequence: CASSVDRESITF. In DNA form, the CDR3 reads TGTGCCAGCAGCGTAGACAGGGAAAGCATCACCTTC.

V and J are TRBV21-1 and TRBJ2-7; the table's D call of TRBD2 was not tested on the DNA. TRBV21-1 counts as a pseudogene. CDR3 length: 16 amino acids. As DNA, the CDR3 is TGTGCCAGCAGCAAAGGGGGGGGGTGTGGGACCTACGAGCAGTACTTC. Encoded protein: CASSKGGGCGTYEQYF.

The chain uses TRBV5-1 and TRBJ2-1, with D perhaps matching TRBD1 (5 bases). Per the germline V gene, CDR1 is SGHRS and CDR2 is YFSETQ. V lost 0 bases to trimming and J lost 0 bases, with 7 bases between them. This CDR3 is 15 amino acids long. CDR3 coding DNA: TGCGCCAGCAGCTTGGCCGACAGCTCCTACAATGAGCAGTTCTTC. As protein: CASSLADSSYNEQFF.

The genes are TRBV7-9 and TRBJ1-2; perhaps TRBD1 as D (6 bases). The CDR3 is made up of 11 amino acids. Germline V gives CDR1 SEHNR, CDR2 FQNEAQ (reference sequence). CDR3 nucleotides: TGTTCATTGACAGGCCTCTATGGCTACACCTTC. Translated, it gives CSLTGLYGYTF.

DNA of the CDR3: TGTGCCAGCAGCCTCGGGAGCGAGGGCTATCAGCCCCAGCATTTT. Its translation: CASSLGSEGYQPQHF. This chain uses TRBV7-9 with TRBJ1-5; unclear D gene. V was cut by 5 bases and J by 5 bases, with 16 bases left in between. CDR3 length: 15 amino acids. Germline V lookup: CDR1 SEHNR, CDR2 FQNEAQ (reference sequence).

The CDR3 DNA reads TGCGCCAGCAGCACGGGACTAGCGACAGAGACCCAGTACTTC. Protein product: CASSTGLATETQYF. V gene TRBV5-1 combines with J gene TRBJ2-5, with 10 bases that match TRBD2. This CDR3 is 14 amino acids long. Per the germline V gene, CDR1 is SGHRS and CDR2 is YFSETQ. Trimming removed 4 bases from V and 4 bases from J; junction bases left unmatched: 4.

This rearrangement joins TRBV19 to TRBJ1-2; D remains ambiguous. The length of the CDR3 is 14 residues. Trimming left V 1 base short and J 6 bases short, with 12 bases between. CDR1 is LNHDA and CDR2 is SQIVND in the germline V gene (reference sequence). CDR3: CASSIGRLSHGYTF. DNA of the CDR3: TGTGCCAGTAGTATAGGACGACTTTCCCATGGCTACACCTTC.

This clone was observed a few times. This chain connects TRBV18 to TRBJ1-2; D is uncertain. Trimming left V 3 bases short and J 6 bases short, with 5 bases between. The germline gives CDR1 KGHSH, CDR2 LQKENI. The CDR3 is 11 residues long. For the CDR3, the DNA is TGTGCCAGCTCACCTGACGATGGCTACACCTTC. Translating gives CASSPDDGYTF.

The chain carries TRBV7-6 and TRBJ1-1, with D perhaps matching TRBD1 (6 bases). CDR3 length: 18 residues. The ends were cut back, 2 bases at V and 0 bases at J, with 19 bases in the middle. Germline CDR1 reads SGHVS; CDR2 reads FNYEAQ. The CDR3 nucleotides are TGTGCCAGCAGCTTAACATATAGACAGGCACCACTGAACACTGAAGCTTTCTTT. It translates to CASSLTYRQAPLNTEAFF.

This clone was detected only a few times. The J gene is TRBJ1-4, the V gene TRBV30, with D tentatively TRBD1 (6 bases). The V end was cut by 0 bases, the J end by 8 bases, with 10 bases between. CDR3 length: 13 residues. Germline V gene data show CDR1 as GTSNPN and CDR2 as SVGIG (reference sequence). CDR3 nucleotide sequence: TGTGCCTGGAGTGTGGGGGGCAAAGAAAAACTGTTTTTT. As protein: CAWSVGGKEKLFF.

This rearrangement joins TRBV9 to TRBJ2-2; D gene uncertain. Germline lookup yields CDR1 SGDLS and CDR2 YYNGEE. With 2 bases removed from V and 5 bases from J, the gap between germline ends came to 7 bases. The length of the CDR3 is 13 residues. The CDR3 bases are TGTGCCAGCAGCGTGGCGGAGACCGGGGAGCTGTTTTTT. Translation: CASSVAETGELFF.

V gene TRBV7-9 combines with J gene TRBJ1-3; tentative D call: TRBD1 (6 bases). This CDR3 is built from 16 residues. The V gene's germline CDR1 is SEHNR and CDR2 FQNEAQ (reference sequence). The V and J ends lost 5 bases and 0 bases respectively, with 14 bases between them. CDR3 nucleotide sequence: TGTGCCAGCAGCGCGGGGGGCAGCAGCTCTGGAAACACCATATATTTT. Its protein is CASSAGGSSSGNTIYF.

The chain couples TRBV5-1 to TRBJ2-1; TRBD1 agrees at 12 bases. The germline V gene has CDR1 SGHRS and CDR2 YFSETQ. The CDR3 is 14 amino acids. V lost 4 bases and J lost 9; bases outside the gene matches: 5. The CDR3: CASSQGQGAREQFF. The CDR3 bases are TGCGCCAGCAGCCAGGGACAGGGGGCACGTGAGCAGTTCTTC.

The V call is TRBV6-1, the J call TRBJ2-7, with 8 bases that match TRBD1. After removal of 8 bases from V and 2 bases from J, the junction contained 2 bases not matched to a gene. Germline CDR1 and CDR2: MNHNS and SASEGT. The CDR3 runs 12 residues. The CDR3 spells CASLDRAYEQYF. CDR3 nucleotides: TGTGCCAGCCTGGACAGGGCCTACGAGCAGTACTTC.

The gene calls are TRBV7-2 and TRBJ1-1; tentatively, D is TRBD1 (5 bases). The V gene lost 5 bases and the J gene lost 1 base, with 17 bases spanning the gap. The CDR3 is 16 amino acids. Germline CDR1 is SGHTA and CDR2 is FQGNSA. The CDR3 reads CASSPSGQQANTEAFF. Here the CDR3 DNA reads TGTGCCAGCAGCCCCTCAGGCCAACAGGCGAACACTGAAGCTTTCTTT.

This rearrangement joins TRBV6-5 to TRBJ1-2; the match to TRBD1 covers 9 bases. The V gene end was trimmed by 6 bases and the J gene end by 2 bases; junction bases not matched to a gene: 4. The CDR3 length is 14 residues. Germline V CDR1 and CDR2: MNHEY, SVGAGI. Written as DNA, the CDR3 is TGTGCCAGCAGCGAGGGACAGGGCAACTATGGCTACACCTTC. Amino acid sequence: CASSEGQGNYGYTF.

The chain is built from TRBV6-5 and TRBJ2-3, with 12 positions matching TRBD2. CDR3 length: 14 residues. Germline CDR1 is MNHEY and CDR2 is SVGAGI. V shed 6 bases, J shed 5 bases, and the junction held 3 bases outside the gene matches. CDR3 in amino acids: CASSRTSGVDTQYF. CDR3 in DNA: TGTGCCAGCAGCCGGACTAGCGGGGTAGATACGCAGTATTTT.

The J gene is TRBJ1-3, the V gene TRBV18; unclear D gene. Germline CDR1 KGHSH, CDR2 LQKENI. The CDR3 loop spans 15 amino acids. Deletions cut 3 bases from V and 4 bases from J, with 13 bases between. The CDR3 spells CASSPVDPGGNTIYF. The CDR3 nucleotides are TGTGCCAGCTCACCGGTGGACCCGGGGGGAAACACCATATATTTT. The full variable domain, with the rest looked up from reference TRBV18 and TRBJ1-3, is NAGVMQNPRHLVRRRGQEARLRCSPMKGHSHVYWYRQLPEEGLKFMVYLQKENIIDESGMPKERFSAEFPKEGPSILRIQQVVRGDSAAYFCASSPVDPGGNTIYFGEGSWLTVV.

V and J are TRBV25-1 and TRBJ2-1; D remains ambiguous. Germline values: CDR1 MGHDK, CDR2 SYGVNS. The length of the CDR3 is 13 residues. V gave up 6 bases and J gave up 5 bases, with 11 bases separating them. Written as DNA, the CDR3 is TGTGCCAGCAGCATGGACGGTAACAATGAGCAGTTCTTC. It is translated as CASSMDGNNEQFF.

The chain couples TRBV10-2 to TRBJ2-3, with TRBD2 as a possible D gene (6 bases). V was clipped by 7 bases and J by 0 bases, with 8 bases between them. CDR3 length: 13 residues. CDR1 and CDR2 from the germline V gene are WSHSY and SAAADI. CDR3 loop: CASMGGSTDTQYF. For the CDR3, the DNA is TGCGCCAGCATGGGGGGTAGCACAGATACGCAGTATTTT.